Presented here are 17 T cell receptor beta chains from one specimen sequenced in a study of T cell repertoires in cytomegalovirus infection. Antigens for these TCRs are unknown. TCRdb re-called the reads through MiXCR, storing one row per CDR3 protein. The sample comprises 700,000 to 850,000 distinct CDR3 sequences, around a third of which are singletons, and about an eighth rests with the top ten. The input for sequencing was cultured CD8+ T cells from PBMCs, taken from culture after CMV antigen stimulation. These TCRs come from a human donor in good health (CMV status not recorded). Some clones in this sample may be carry-over from other donors' samples.

In its sample, this clonotype was seen a few times. The chain recombines TRBV2 with TRBJ2-3; no definite D call. With 6 bases removed from V and 2 bases from J, the gap between germline ends came to 15 bases. This CDR3 has 15 amino acids. Germline CDR1 and CDR2: SNHLY and FYNNEI. CDR3 nucleotides: TGTGCCAGCAGCACGATCAGCCTTTACACAGATACGCAGTATTTT. This encodes CASSTISLYTDTQYF.

This clonotype was detected a few times. The chain combines TRBV6-5 with TRBJ1-1; the match to TRBD1 covers 8 bases. With 5 bases clipped from V and 7 bases from J, the junction kept 12 bases outside the gene matches. This CDR3 has 15 residues. The V gene's germline CDR1 is MNHEY and CDR2 SVGAGI. In DNA form, the CDR3 reads TGTGCCAGCAGTATAGCGGACAGGGAGTTTGATGAAGCTTTCTTT. Encoded protein: CASSIADREFDEAFF.

The sample holds a few counts of this clonotype. The chain joins TRBV12-3 or TRBV12-4 to TRBJ2-3, with 8 nucleotides matching TRBD1. The length of the CDR3 is 16 residues. Trimming at V came to 6 bases and at J to 2 bases, leaving 10 bases not matched to a gene. CDR3 loop: CASSPRTGLYTDTQYF. The CDR3 nucleotides are TGTGCCAGCAGCCCCCGGACAGGGCTTTACACAGATACGCAGTATTTT.

This rearrangement joins TRBV15 to TRBJ1-5; 8 nucleotides match TRBD1. J was trimmed by 7 bases and V by 1 base; bases with no gene match: 6. The CDR3 sequence is 15 residues long. Per the germline V gene, CDR1 is LNHNV and CDR2 is YYDKDF (reference sequence). The CDR3 sequence is CATSRAGTGNQPQHF. DNA of the CDR3: TGTGCCACCAGCAGAGCCGGGACAGGAAACCAGCCCCAGCATTTT.

This clonotype came up a few times. The V gene is TRBV5-6, the J gene TRBJ2-5; 7 positions match TRBD2. The V segment lost 2 bases and the J segment 0 bases; nucleotides outside the gene matches: 7. The CDR3 runs 16 residues. Germline V lookup: CDR1 SGHDT, CDR2 YYEEEE. The CDR3 is CASSLSQRGYQETQYF. Here the CDR3 DNA reads TGTGCCAGCAGCTTATCCCAGCGGGGTTACCAAGAGACCCAGTACTTC.

V and J are TRBV2 and TRBJ1-1; possible D gene TRBD1, 6 bases. V was clipped by 4 bases and J by 3 bases, with 12 bases between them. This CDR3 region has 14 residues. CDR1 and CDR2 (germline): SNHLY, FYNNEI. The CDR3 nucleotides read TGTGCCAGCAGTGTGAGCAGGGGAGACACTGAAGCTTTCTTT. It codes for CASSVSRGDTEAFF.

V and J are TRBV4-1 and TRBJ1-2; TRBD1 is a possible D gene (6 bases). The V end was cut by 1 base, the J end by 8 bases, with 26 bases between. The CDR3 runs to 18 residues. Germline V gene data show CDR1 as MGHRA and CDR2 as YSYEKL. CDR3 sequence reads: CASSQVPRGAHTKGGYTF. The CDR3, as DNA: TGCGCCAGCAGCCAAGTGCCTAGGGGGGCCCACACCAAGGGCGGCTACACCTTC.

This clonotype was found a few times. This chain links TRBV6-5 with TRBJ2-5; possible D gene TRBD2, 5 bases. Germline assignment: CDR1 MNHEY and CDR2 SVGAGI. V was pared by 5 bases and J by 1 base, with 11 bases between. This CDR3 is 14 amino acids long. CDR3 protein: CASSPPGIQETQYF. The CDR3 nucleotides read TGTGCCAGCAGTCCCCCGGGAATCCAAGAGACCCAGTACTTC.

This clonotype was seen a handful of times. The genes are TRBV12-3 or TRBV12-4 and TRBJ2-2, with TRBD2 matching 8 bases. Unmatched junction bases numbered 4, after V lost 3 bases and J lost 4 bases. This CDR3 is built from 15 residues. CDR3 in amino acids: CASSLGGGPTGELFF. The CDR3 coding sequence is TGTGCCAGCAGTTTGGGCGGGGGGCCCACCGGGGAGCTGTTTTTT.

On this clonotype itself: Being one base from a much bigger clone, this may be a read error. The chain links TRBV6-1 to TRBJ1-6; D uncertain. There are 16 residues in the CDR3. Germline CDR1 reads MNHNS; CDR2 reads SASEGT. The CDR3 region is CASSDGVGEGNSLLHF. The CDR3 DNA is TGTGCCAGCAGTGACGGGGTCGGGGAGGGTAATTCACTCCTCCACTTT.

This clonotype was observed a handful of times. The V gene is TRBV6-1, the J gene TRBJ1-2; 9 nucleotides agree with TRBD1. Losses at the gene ends were 11 bases for V and 8 bases for J; bases not matched to a gene: 9. The CDR3 length is 12 residues. Per the germline V gene, CDR1 is MNHNS and CDR2 is SASEGT. This CDR3 reads CAVLDRGNGYTF. The CDR3 DNA sequence: TGTGCCGTCCTTGACAGGGGGAACGGCTACACCTTC.

The J gene is TRBJ1-5, the V gene TRBV15; 7 nucleotides align to TRBD1. Germline values: CDR1 LNHNV, CDR2 YYDKDF (reference sequence). The junction had 5 bases not matched to a gene; V was cut back by 0 bases and J by 6 bases. This CDR3 comprises 15 residues. The CDR3 protein is CATSRDKGGSQPQHF. Here the CDR3 DNA reads TGTGCCACCAGCAGAGATAAAGGGGGCAGTCAGCCCCAGCATTTT.

This clonotype was detected a few times. The chain recombines TRBV7-9 with TRBJ2-7; weak D call: TRBD2 (6 bases). The CDR3 covers 14 residues. CDR1 is SEHNR and CDR2 is FQNEAQ in the germline V gene (reference sequence). V gave up 1 base and J gave up 4 bases, with 11 bases separating them. CDR3: CASSLGGAGYEQYV. In DNA form, the CDR3 reads TGTGCCAGCAGCTTAGGGGGCGCGGGATACGAGCAGTACGTC.

The rearrangement uses TRBV6-2 or TRBV6-3 and TRBJ2-3; 9 positions agree with TRBD1. Germline V gene lookup returns CDR1 MNHEY and CDR2 SVGEGT. This CDR3 region has 12 residues. After removal of 5 bases from V and 14 bases from J, the junction contained 8 bases not matched to a gene. CDR3 amino acids: CASSKDRGKLYF. CDR3 nucleotides: TGTGCCAGCAGTAAGGACAGGGGAAAACTGTATTTT.

DNA for the CDR3: TGTGCCAGCAGTTACTCGAGGGTGCCGGATAGCAATCAGCCCCAGCATTTT. It yields the protein CASSYSRVPDSNQPQHF. The chain recombines TRBV6-2 or TRBV6-3 with TRBJ1-5; D call uncertain. The CDR3 has 17 residues. Germline CDR1 is MNHEY and CDR2 is SVGEGT. Trimming left V 0 bases short and J 0 bases short, with 12 bases between.

This chain connects TRBV5-1 to TRBJ1-2; 8 bases are a match to TRBD1. CDR1 and CDR2 (germline): SGHRS, YFSETQ. The J segment lost 8 bases and the V segment lost 2 bases, leaving 5 bases of the junction unmatched. The CDR3 is 13 amino acids. The CDR3, as DNA: TGCGCCAGCAGCTTTACAGGGGGAGGCGGCTACACCTTC. Translated: CASSFTGGGGYTF.

This chain links TRBV6-5 with TRBJ2-2, with 11 positions matching TRBD2. Germline V gene data show CDR1 as MNHEY and CDR2 as SVGAGI. V was pared by 6 bases and J by 4 bases, with 10 bases of the junction left unmatched. The CDR3 totals 17 residues. The CDR3 sequence: CASSPELAGASTGELFF. The CDR3 DNA follows: TGTGCCAGCAGCCCCGAACTAGCGGGGGCGAGCACCGGGGAGCTGTTTTTT.